This T cell receptor (beta chain) was sequenced during a study of cytomegalovirus exposure and HLA in healthy donors. PCR employed 60 Vbeta and 13 Jbeta primers. Source study methods: Some 11 million of the about 80 million unique TCR beta chains counted in a later analysis were shared. Clones were sequenced by immunoSEQ multiplex PCR, and TCRdb holds only the in-frame ones, with some missing. V and J calls and clone size follow that table, whereas D and trimming were derived from the DNA. The sample contains roughly 110,000 clones, more than 70% of which appear only once. Overall study results and limits: Reported performance of the classifier showed diagnosis of cytomegalovirus status with high specificity and sensitivity. There were some V segments, including TRBV6-2 and TRBV6-3, excluded as indistinguishable.

V lost 6 bases and J 7 bases, leaving 13 bases between the germline ends. This CDR3 is 13 amino acids long. Germline values: CDR1 MDHEN, CDR2 SYDVKM. As for this clone: Its antigen remains unknown.

This chain links TRBV28 with TRBJ1-5, with D perhaps matching TRBD1 (5 bases). This receptor was taken from a man between 18 and 29 years old in good health and CMV-seronegative. The sequenced sample consisted of PBMCs. CDR3 sequence: CASRGTGGQPQHF. CDR3 DNA sequence: TGTGCCAGCAGAGGGACCGGAGGGCAGCCCCAGCATTTT.